One and the same sample provided the 20 T cell receptor beta chains below, sequenced in a study of blood T cell repertoires in COVID-19. Only in-frame clones appear in the TCRdb table, and some are missing; sequencing was by immunoSEQ multiplex PCR. This table has around 480,000 clones, about 91% appearing once. Sequencing used peripheral blood. Receptors were obtained from a woman in her forties or fifties with COVID-19, enrolled during active disease.

This sequence joins TRBV5-4 and TRBJ2-1, with TRBD1 identical over 9 bases. The V gene end was trimmed by 4 bases and the J gene end by 10 bases; junction bases not matched to a gene: 12. The CDR3 length is 15 residues. Germline V gives CDR1 SGHNT, CDR2 YYREEE (reference sequence). The CDR3 protein is CASSRGTGRAGEQFF. The CDR3 DNA sequence: TGTGCCAGCAGCCGAGGGACAGGGAGAGCAGGAGAGCAGTTCTTC. Filled out from reference TRBV5-4 and TRBJ2-1, the complete variable domain reads ETGVTQSPTHLIKTRGQQVTLRCSSQSGHNTVSWYQQALGQGPQFIFQYYREEENGRGNFPPRFSGLQFPNYSSELNVNALELDDSALYLCASSRGTGRAGEQFFGPGTRLTVL.

This sequence joins TRBV19 and TRBJ2-7, with a possible D match to TRBD1 (6 bases). V was cut by 7 bases and J by 1 base, with 17 bases left in between. This CDR3 comprises 15 residues. Germline CDR1 reads LNHDA; CDR2 reads SQIVND (reference sequence). CDR3 amino acids: CASTLGGHGSYEQYF. DNA of the CDR3: TGTGCCAGTACCCTAGGGGGACACGGATCCTACGAGCAGTACTTC.

The gene calls are TRBV15 and TRBJ2-7; D call uncertain. Germline V gene data show CDR1 as LNHNV and CDR2 as YYDKDF (reference sequence). CDR3 length: 13 residues. Trimming pared 0 bases from V and 3 bases from J, leaving 6 bases between. The CDR3 bases are TGTGCCACCAGCAGAGATCGGTTCTACGAGCAGTACTTC. Translating gives CATSRDRFYEQYF. Using reference TRBV15 and TRBJ2-7 for the parts outside the CDR3, the full variable domain is DAMVIQNPRYQVTQFGKPVTLSCSQTLNHNVMYWYQQKSSQAPKLLFHYYDKDFNNEADTPDNFQSRRPNTSFCFLDIRSPGLGDTAMYLCATSRDRFYEQYFGPGTRLTVT.

The gene calls are TRBV4-1 and TRBJ2-7; 7 bases agree with TRBD2. The CDR3 sequence is 16 residues long. Per germline, CDR1 MGHRA and CDR2 YSYEKL. V trimming: 0 bases; J trimming: 6 bases; junction bases outside the gene matches: 11. The CDR3 DNA reads as TGCGCCAGCAGCCAAGACTGGGGGGGGAGTTTCGGCGAGCAGTACTTC. This gives the protein CASSQDWGGSFGEQYF.

V and J are TRBV20-1 and TRBJ2-1; the D is unclear. CDR1 DFQATT and CDR2 SNEGSKA come from the germline V gene (reference sequence). The CDR3 runs 14 residues. The V end lost 3 bases, the J end lost 4 bases, and 13 bases lay between the germline ends. CDR3 amino acids: CSASVLEMYNEQFF. The CDR3 region has the DNA TGCAGTGCTAGTGTGCTAGAGATGTACAATGAGCAGTTCTTC.

V is TRBV30 and J is TRBJ2-7, with a weak D call TRBD1 (6 bases). Germline V gene data show CDR1 as GTSNPN and CDR2 as SVGIG (reference sequence). CDR3 size: 14 residues. V was trimmed by 7 bases and J by 5 bases, leaving 21 bases between them. The CDR3 spells CAYTHRANQDEQYF. The CDR3 DNA sequence: TGTGCCTATACCCACAGGGCTAATCAGGACGAGCAGTACTTC.

This clone came up a few times. V is TRBV21-1 and J is TRBJ2-7; TRBD2, the table's D call, was not compared with the DNA. TRBV21-1 is a recognized pseudogene. This CDR3 has 13 residues. Here the CDR3 DNA reads TGTGCCAGCAGCAAAGTTTTCCGCTACGAGCAGTACTTC. Translated: CASSKVFRYEQYF.

This clone was found once. The J gene is TRBJ1-2, the V gene TRBV19; 7 bases are a match to TRBD1. The trim removed 4 bases at V and 0 bases at J, leaving 5 bases unmatched. CDR1 LNHDA and CDR2 SQIVND come from the germline V gene (reference sequence). The CDR3 runs 15 residues. The CDR3 sequence is CASSTVTGTNYGYTF. CDR3 DNA: TGTGCCAGTAGTACCGTGACAGGGACTAACTATGGCTACACCTTC.

This chain links TRBV12-3 or TRBV12-4 with TRBJ1-2, with a possible D match to TRBD1 (5 bases). V lost 5 bases and J 3 bases, leaving 10 bases between the germline ends. The CDR3 has 13 residues. The CDR3 sequence: CASSRGHDYGYTF. The CDR3 DNA is TGTGCCAGCAGTCGAGGACACGACTATGGCTACACCTTC.

With regard to this clone: With a much larger clone just one base away, this may be a read error. The chain uses TRBV5-1 and TRBJ2-2, with 7 bases aligning to TRBD2. The J segment lost 3 bases and the V segment lost 3 bases, leaving 2 bases of the junction unmatched. The CDR3 is 14 residues long. Germline assignment: CDR1 SGHRS and CDR2 YFSETQ. CDR3: CASSSRGDTGELFF. The CDR3 bases are TGCGCCAGCAGCTCCCGGGGGGACACCGGGGAGCTGTTTTTT.

The chain couples TRBV7-9 to TRBJ2-1; the match to TRBD2 covers 7 bases. V was clipped by 5 bases and J by 5 bases; unmatched bases: 3. CDR1 and CDR2 (germline): SEHNR, FQNEAQ (reference sequence). CDR3 size: 13 residues. The chain's CDR3 is CASSRDYDNEQFF. For the CDR3, the DNA is TGTGCCAGCAGCCGGGACTACGACAATGAGCAGTTCTTC. Combining the CDR3 with reference TRBV7-9 and TRBJ2-1 gives the whole variable domain DTGVSQNPRHKITKRGQNVTFRCDPISEHNRLYWYRQTLGQGPEFLTYFQNEAQLEKSRLLSDRFSAERPKGSFSTLEIQRTEQGDSAMYLCASSRDYDNEQFFGPGTRLTVL.

The chain couples TRBV7-3 to TRBJ2-1; no clear D. The CDR3 runs to 14 residues. V gave up 7 bases and J gave up 0 bases, with 10 bases separating them. The V gene's germline CDR1 is SGHTA and CDR2 FQGTGA. The CDR3: CASTPSPSYNEQFF. The CDR3 coding sequence is TGTGCCAGCACCCCCTCCCCCTCCTACAATGAGCAGTTCTTC.

Only one count was recorded for this clone. The chain combines TRBV9 with TRBJ1-2, with 8 positions matching TRBD1. The V gene end was trimmed by 3 bases and the J gene end by 7 bases; junction bases not matched to a gene: 11. This CDR3 has 15 amino acids. Germline CDR1 and CDR2: SGDLS and YYNGEE. The DNA for the CDR3 is TGTGCCAGCAGCGAGAACCCGGACAGGGCAGCTGGCTACACCTTC. It is translated as CASSENPDRAAGYTF.

The gene calls are TRBV5-1 and TRBJ2-3; 11 positions agree with TRBD2. Per the germline V gene, CDR1 is SGHRS and CDR2 is YFSETQ. This CDR3 spans 16 amino acids. J gave up 3 bases and V 1 base, and 4 bases lay outside the gene matches. CDR3 sequence reads: CASSLMASGGTDTQYF. DNA for the CDR3: TGCGCCAGCAGCTTGATGGCTAGCGGGGGGACAGATACGCAGTATTTT.

The CDR3 region has the DNA TGTGCCAGCACGTCCGAGGATTACGAGCAGTACTTC. Amino acid sequence: CASTSEDYEQYF. This chain connects TRBV6-5 to TRBJ2-7; D unresolved. V was clipped by 7 bases and J by 4 bases, with 11 bases between them. Germline values: CDR1 MNHEY, CDR2 SVGAGI. The CDR3 spans 12 residues.

The gene calls are TRBV9 and TRBJ2-7, with 7 bases fitting TRBD1. The germline gives CDR1 SGDLS, CDR2 YYNGEE. The V gene end was trimmed by 3 bases and the J gene end by 6 bases; junction bases not matched to a gene: 12. CDR3 length equals 15 residues. The CDR3 here is CASSETDRVSGEQYF. CDR3 DNA: TGTGCCAGCAGCGAAACCGACAGGGTATCGGGCGAGCAGTACTTC.

The rearrangement uses TRBV30 and TRBJ1-6, with TRBD1 matching over 7 bases. The CDR3 spans 16 residues. The junction had 11 bases not matched to a gene; V was cut back by 5 bases and J by 4 bases. CDR1 is GTSNPN, CDR2 SVGIG, per germline (reference sequence). CDR3 DNA sequence: TGTGCCTGGTCCCCGGGACAGACCCTTTATAATTCACCCCTCCACTTT. Protein product: CAWSPGQTLYNSPLHF. The full variable domain, completed using reference TRBV30 and TRBJ1-6, is SQTIHQWPATLVQPVGSPLSLECTVEGTSNPNLYWYRQAAGRGLQLLFYSVGIGQISSEVPQNLSASRPQDRQFILSSKKLLLSDSGFYLCAWSPGQTLYNSPLHFGNGTRLTVT.

The gene calls are TRBV5-1 and TRBJ2-3; 12 bases line up with TRBD2. The CDR3 has 15 amino acids. The junction had 4 bases not matched to a gene; V was cut back by 3 bases and J by 5 bases. CDR1 and CDR2 from the germline V gene are SGHRS and YFSETQ. CDR3 nucleotide sequence: TGCGCCAGCAGCTGCGGACTAGCGGGGATAGATACGCAGTATTTT. Translating gives CASSCGLAGIDTQYF.

This chain connects TRBV6-5 to TRBJ1-1, with 10 nucleotides matching TRBD1. There are 16 residues in the CDR3. Trimming took 4 bases from V and 10 from J; bases not matched to a gene: 15. Germline CDR1 and CDR2: MNHEY and SVGAGI. Here the CDR3 DNA reads TGTGCCAGCAGTTCCTACGCCATTCGACAGGGGGCGGGAGCTTTCTTT. Translated, it gives CASSSYAIRQGAGAFF.

The chain has TRBV15 and TRBJ1-1, with a tentative D call TRBD1 (6 bases). The V gene lost 6 bases and the J gene lost 6 bases, with 14 bases spanning the gap. This CDR3 region has 13 residues. CDR1 and CDR2 from the germline V gene are LNHNV and YYDKDF (reference sequence). The CDR3 region is CATSKQGRAEAFF. In DNA form, the CDR3 reads TGTGCCACCAGTAAACAGGGACGGGCTGAAGCTTTCTTT.